This TCR beta chain is drawn from a study of T cells after yellow fever vaccination. TCRdb analysed the 5' RACE reads with MiXCR anew, one entry per CDR3 protein. This table has 300,000 to 350,000 distinct CDR3 sequences, about 10% appearing once. This CDR3 comprises 15 residues. Germline loops: CDR1 SGHRS, CDR2 YFSETQ. The trim removed 4 bases at V and 8 bases at J, leaving 11 bases unmatched. This receptor was taken from a man between 18 and 29 years old who received the YFV17D yellow fever vaccine. The chain couples TRBV5-1 to TRBJ1-2; 10 positions agree with TRBD1. Sequencing used CD4+ T cells sorted from PBMCs, obtained 45 days after the yellow fever booster vaccination. CDR3 sequence: CASSPGQGDWEGYTF. As DNA, the CDR3 is TGCGCCAGCAGCCCCGGACAGGGGGACTGGGAGGGCTACACCTTC.